These 13 T cell receptor beta chains were sequenced from one sample in a study of shared clonotypes between healthy human individuals (dated by TCRdb to 2018 to 2020). CD8 naive samples consisted of CD45RO-negative cells that were positively selected for CCR7, yielding a CD45RA+CCR7+ population without TemRA cells. The library was built by means of the immunoSEQ multiplex PCR assay. In its TCRdb copy, this immuneACCESS table keeps in-frame sequences only and misses some clones. Where compared with another copy, unresolved V genes explain less than half of these, and the others have no known cause. Within this sample are over 2,000,000 clones, with 90% to 95% of them counted one time only. About 1.6% of the sample is taken by the ten largest. Sequencing used naive CD8+ T cells from PBMCs. The label giving this sample's cell subset or site can be read as: CD45RA+CCR7+. The receptor source for this set is a man aged 18 to 30 in good health. Some clones in this sample may be carry-over from other donors' samples.

CDR3 sequence reads: CASSESKGYHEQYF. CDR3 nucleotide sequence: TGCGCCAGCAGTGAGTCCAAGGGGTACCACGAGCAGTACTTC. The chain carries TRBV10-1 and TRBJ2-7; a possible D gene is TRBD1 (5 bases). The germline CDR1 and CDR2 sequences are WNHNN and SYGVQD (reference sequence). Trimming pared 0 bases from V and 5 bases from J, leaving 11 bases between. This CDR3 spans 14 amino acids.

This rearrangement joins TRBV7-9 to TRBJ1-1, with 9 bases fitting TRBD1. With 5 bases clipped from V and 7 bases from J, the junction kept 11 bases outside the gene matches. Germline loops: CDR1 SEHNR, CDR2 FQNEAQ (reference sequence). This CDR3 is 15 amino acids long. The CDR3 nucleotides read TGTGCCAGCAGCCTACTGATGGGACAGGGAGGTGAAGCTTTCTTT. Its protein is CASSLLMGQGGEAFF.

The chain links TRBV4-3 to TRBJ2-7, with D uncertain. Germline V gives CDR1 LGHNA, CDR2 YSLEER. This CDR3 is built from 14 residues. Deletions cut 4 bases from V and 4 bases from J, with 14 bases between. The DNA of the CDR3 is TGCGCCAGCAGCCCCGGACCTTCGCCTTACGAGCAGTACTTC. Protein sequence: CASSPGPSPYEQYF.

The chain couples TRBV30 to TRBJ2-7; D is perhaps TRBD1 (5 bases). The CDR3 is 18 residues long. Germline CDR1 is GTSNPN and CDR2 is SVGIG (reference sequence). V dropped 0 bases and J dropped 6 bases, with 27 bases sitting between them. CDR3 in DNA: TGTGCCTGGAGTGTACCGGGTTTCTGGTCAGGGAAAATGGGCGAGCAGTACTTC. It specifies CAWSVPGFWSGKMGEQYF.

About this clone itself: The sample contains more than one DNA sequence encoding this CDR3. This chain's CDR3 is CASSLGGANYGYTF. The CDR3 DNA follows: TGTGCCAGCAGTTTAGGAGGTGCTAACTATGGCTACACCTTC. This chain joins TRBV27 and TRBJ1-2, with no clear D. V shed 2 bases and J shed 0 bases, with 7 bases lying between them. CDR3 length: 14 amino acids. The V gene's germline CDR1 is MNHEY and CDR2 SMNVEV (reference sequence).

This chain joins TRBV5-8 and TRBJ2-5; no clear D. This CDR3 contains 10 residues. With 7 bases removed from V and 2 bases from J, the gap between germline ends came to 3 bases. Germline V gene data show CDR1 as SGHTS and CDR2 as YDEGEE. CDR3 nucleotide sequence: TGTGCCAGCCTTCAAGAGACCCAGTACTTC. Its translation is CASLQETQYF.

This clone was detected only once. This chain joins TRBV28 and TRBJ1-2, with 12 bases matching TRBD1. The germline gives CDR1 MDHEN, CDR2 SYDVKM. After removal of 7 bases from V and 3 bases from J, the junction contained 6 bases not matched to a gene. This CDR3 contains 15 residues. CDR3 sequence reads: CASILGTGGYYGYTF. The CDR3 nucleotides are TGTGCCAGCATCCTTGGGACAGGGGGCTACTATGGCTACACCTTC.

This rearrangement joins TRBV5-6 to TRBJ2-1; a possible D gene is TRBD1 (6 bases). V was clipped by 4 bases and J by 6 bases, with 11 bases between them. Per germline, CDR1 SGHDT and CDR2 YYEEEE. The CDR3 sequence is 13 residues long. In DNA, the CDR3 is TGTGCCAGCAGCCCGTGGACAGTCAATGAGCAGTTCTTC. This gives the protein CASSPWTVNEQFF.

This clone has only one observation. In DNA form, the CDR3 reads TGTGCCAGTAATAGGGGATATAGCAATCAGCCCCAGCATTTT. Translating it yields CASNRGYSNQPQHF. J is TRBJ1-5 and V is TRBV28; possible D gene TRBD1, 5 bases. This CDR3 spans 14 amino acids. Per the germline V gene, CDR1 is MDHEN and CDR2 is SYDVKM. V lost 9 bases and J lost 0, with 12 bases in between.

The chain carries TRBV18 and TRBJ2-3; 7 bases line up with TRBD1. The CDR3 consists of 13 residues. Germline V gene data show CDR1 as KGHSH and CDR2 as LQKENI. V shed 3 bases and J 14 bases; nucleotides not matched to a gene: 11. The DNA for the CDR3 is TGTGCCAGCTCACCGACGGACAGGCCCCAGGGGTATTTT. This translates into CASSPTDRPQGYF.

This chain links TRBV10-1 with TRBJ2-7, with TRBD1 matching over 10 bases. The ends lost 2 bases at V and 3 bases at J; junction bases unmatched: 4. The CDR3 consists of 15 residues. Germline CDR1 reads WNHNN; CDR2 reads SYGVQD (reference sequence). For the CDR3, the DNA is TGCGCCAGCAGTGAGAGGTGGACAGGGGGCTACGAGCAGTACTTC. Protein sequence: CASSERWTGGYEQYF.

The J gene is TRBJ2-1, the V gene TRBV4-3; D gene ambiguous. The V end lost 0 bases, the J end lost 0 bases, and 15 bases lay between the germline ends. From germline, CDR1 is LGHNA and CDR2 YSLEER. The CDR3 totals 18 residues. This chain's CDR3 is CASSQDAGRTSSYNEQFF. CDR3 coding DNA: TGCGCCAGCAGCCAAGATGCCGGGCGTACAAGCTCCTACAATGAGCAGTTCTTC.

The chain links TRBV5-4 to TRBJ2-7; no firm D call. From germline, CDR1 is SGHNT and CDR2 YYREEE (reference sequence). V was pared by 4 bases and J by 1 base, with 12 bases between. CDR3 length equals 14 residues. CDR3 nucleotides: TGTGCCAGCAGCCCCCATTCTGGATCCTACGAGCAGTACTTC. Its protein product is CASSPHSGSYEQYF.